This T cell receptor (beta chain) came from a study of T cells in Graves' hyperthyroidism and ophthalmopathy. Study conclusions and caveats: Ophthalmopathy, which appeared later, was predicted by the model a median around 6.5 months before onset. A model using 13 V-J features told ophthalmopathy apart from stable hyperthyroidism.

This clonotype has a handful of counts. Its antigen is unidentified. The CDR3 consists of 14 residues. CDR1 is MNHNS and CDR2 is SASEGT in the germline V gene. Trimming left V 7 bases short and J 3 bases short, with 12 bases between. For ophthalmopathy patients, the Clinical Activity Score was at least 3 and the NOSPECS grade at least 4; duration was under 3 months. Exclusion followed for patients with uncontrolled infection, other autoimmune disease, pregnancy or lactation. What was amplified from RNA transcripts were TCR beta CDR3 regions. HTBI primers were used for first-round RT-PCR of the TCR CDR3. TCRdb reprocessed the multiplex PCR reads via MiXCR and lists one record per CDR3 protein. The sample has some 500,000 distinct CDR3 sequences, roughly 15% seen once; the top ten hold about 29%.

This clonotype originated in a woman aged 30 to 39 with Graves' ophthalmopathy. Sequenced input: blood. This rearrangement joins TRBV6-1 to TRBJ2-2, with a possible D match to TRBD1 (6 bases). This chain's CDR3 is CASMKTGYTGELFF. Written as DNA, the CDR3 is TGTGCCAGCATGAAAACAGGGTACACCGGGGAGCTGTTTTTT.